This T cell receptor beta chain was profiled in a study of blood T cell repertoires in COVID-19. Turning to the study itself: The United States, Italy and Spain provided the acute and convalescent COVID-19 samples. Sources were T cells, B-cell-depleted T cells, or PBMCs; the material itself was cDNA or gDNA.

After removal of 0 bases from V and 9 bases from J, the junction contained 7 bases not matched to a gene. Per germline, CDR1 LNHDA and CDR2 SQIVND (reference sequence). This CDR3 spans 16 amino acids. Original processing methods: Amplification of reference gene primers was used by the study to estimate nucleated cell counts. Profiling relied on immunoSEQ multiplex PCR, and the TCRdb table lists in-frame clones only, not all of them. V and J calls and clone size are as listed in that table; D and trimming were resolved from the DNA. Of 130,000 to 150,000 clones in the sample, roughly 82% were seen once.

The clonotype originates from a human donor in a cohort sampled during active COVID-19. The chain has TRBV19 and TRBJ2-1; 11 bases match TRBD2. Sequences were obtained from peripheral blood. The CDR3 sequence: CASSIDIAGGPGEQFF. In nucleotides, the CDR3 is TGTGCCAGTAGTATAGATATAGCGGGAGGGCCCGGTGAGCAGTTCTTC.